This TCR beta chain appears in the sequencing data of a study of blood T cell repertoires in COVID-19. Study summary: Samples taken during acute and convalescent COVID-19 were collected in the United States, Italy and Spain. T cells, B-cell-depleted T cells, or PBMCs supplied cDNA or gDNA.

The CDR3 is 12 amino acids. V was cut by 3 bases and J by 8 bases, with 10 bases left in between. The germline gives CDR1 KGHDR, CDR2 SFDVKD. TCRdb's copy holds only in-frame clones and misses some; the assay was immunoSEQ multiplex PCR. Of 60,000 to 80,000 clones listed, around 85% were seen once; the top ten hold roughly 24%. Sequenced input: peripheral blood. The V and J genes are TRBV24-1 and TRBJ2-7; D remains ambiguous. This TCR was sampled from a man in his forties or fifties with acute or convalescent COVID-19. CDR3 region: CATSDSEDKQYF. The CDR3 nucleotides are TGTGCCACCAGTGATAGCGAGGATAAGCAGTACTTC.